This is a list of T cell receptor beta chains from one sample in a study of T-cell reconstitution after alpha-beta-depleted transplantation in children. Via MiXCR, TCRdb re-called the PCR reads, giving one row per CDR3 protein. Here the sample spans hundreds of thousands of distinct CDR3 sequences, about 10% being singletons. This sample comprised PBMCs from the stem cell graft donor, obtained from the stem cell graft. Receptors were obtained from a human donor who donated a stem cell graft to a child with acute myeloid leukemia. Both conserved end residues are part of each CDR3. The order of the fields is D gene, clone size, J gene, V gene, CDR3 protein, CDR3 DNA. A D gene is named only where the DNA matches it firmly. For some rows the clone size is stated as once, few or many, or as a class when expanded; others skip it.

.	many	TRBJ2-5	TRBV5-6	CASDRGPQETQYF	TGTGCCAGCGATCGTGGCCCCCAAGAGACCCAGTACTTC
TRBD1	many	TRBJ2-2	TRBV7-7	CASSPGQPNTGELFF	TGTGCTAGTTCACCGGGACAGCCGAACACCGGGGAGCTGTTTTTT
TRBD2	.	TRBJ2-2	TRBV10-3	CATSLAENTGELFF	TGTGCCACCTCACTAGCGGAGAACACCGGGGAGCTGTTTTTT
.	many	TRBJ1-2	TRBV20-1	CSARDIYIQATGYTF	TGCAGTGCTAGAGATATCTACATACAGGCCACTGGCTACACCTTC
.	few	TRBJ1-2	TRBV29-1	CSVDKEGPGYGYTF	TGCAGCGTTGATAAGGAGGGTCCGGGCTATGGCTACACCTTC
TRBD2	.	TRBJ2-5	TRBV2	CAGGGRTSGAAGETQYF	TGTGCCGGAGGGGGCCGGACTAGCGGAGCAGCAGGGGAGACCCAGTACTTC
TRBD2	few	TRBJ2-3	TRBV29-1	CSVEVLAGVGADTQYF	TGCAGCGTTGAGGTTCTAGCGGGAGTAGGGGCAGATACGCAGTATTTT
TRBD2	few	TRBJ2-5	TRBV12-3/TRBV12-4	CASSRLATTQETQYF	TGTGCCAGCAGTCGACTAGCGACAACCCAAGAGACCCAGTACTTC
TRBD1	.	TRBJ2-7	TRBV7-2	CASSLLRDSPYEQYF	TGTGCCAGCAGCTTACTCCGGGACAGCCCCTACGAGCAGTACTTC
.	many	TRBJ2-1	TRBV24-1	CATSDFGPLPRDNEQFF	TGTGCCACCAGTGATTTTGGACCCCTGCCCCGCGACAATGAGCAGTTCTTC
.	many	TRBJ2-3	TRBV2	CASSGDIWDTQYF	TGTGCCAGCAGCGGGGACATTTGGGATACGCAGTATTTT
TRBD1	.	TRBJ1-3	TRBV18	CASSPPGTGTGNTIYF	TGTGCCAGCTCACCACCTGGGACAGGGACTGGAAACACCATATATTTT
.	.	TRBJ2-2	TRBV7-2	CASSGMTRAGELFF	TGTGCCAGCAGCGGAATGACTAGGGCCGGGGAGCTGTTTTTT
.	.	TRBJ1-1	TRBV20-1	CSATQGTEAFF	TGCAGTGCCACACAGGGAACTGAAGCTTTCTTT
.	.	TRBJ1-4	TRBV10-3	CAIRGGGEDEKLFF	TGTGCCATCAGGGGGGGGGGCGAGGATGAAAAACTGTTTTTT
TRBD1	many	TRBJ2-3	TRBV15	CATSGRTGGIIFTQYF	TGTGCCACCAGCGGTAGGACAGGGGGTATCATTTTTACGCAGTATTTT
TRBD2	.	TRBJ2-3	TRBV12-3/TRBV12-4	CACSFLDGGGESTDTQYF	TGTGCCTGCAGTTTCTTGGATGGGGGAGGGGAAAGCACAGATACGCAGTATTTT
.	many	TRBJ2-1	TRBV7-2	CASSLQHPGLSYNEQFF	TGTGCCAGCAGCCTCCAACATCCGGGACTTTCGTACAATGAGCAGTTCTTC
TRBD2	many	TRBJ2-1	TRBV6-5	CASTPGLAGVVEQFF	TGTGCCAGCACCCCGGGACTAGCGGGAGTAGTTGAGCAGTTCTTC
.	few	TRBJ2-1	TRBV2	CASSDVWGDNEQFF	TGTGCCAGCAGTGATGTGTGGGGGGACAATGAGCAGTTCTTC
TRBD1	many	TRBJ2-7	TRBV5-4	CASSLRTGVHEQYF	TGTGCCAGCAGCTTGAGGACAGGGGTCCACGAGCAGTACTTC
.	many	TRBJ1-1	TRBV10-3	CAISESHGTEAFF	TGTGCCATCAGTGAGTCGCACGGCACTGAAGCTTTCTTT